The source of this T cell receptor (beta chain) is a study of CD8 T cells in Susac syndrome. Study conclusions and caveats: The study recognized that its TCR sequencing and HLA analysis covered a relatively small number of individuals.

Sequencing of TCR beta was performed on blood CD8+ T cells and on blood CD4+ T cells. Control patients had untreated stable or active relapsing-remitting multiple sclerosis by revised McDonald criteria. Note on this clonotype: No antigen is known for it.

This CDR3 is 16 amino acids long. Germline V gives CDR1 MNHNY, CDR2 SVGAGI (reference sequence). The ends lost 6 bases at V and 1 base at J; junction bases unmatched: 8. Reverse transcription of roughly 0.45 to 1 ug RNA was performed with random hexamers. TCRdb redid the calling of the immunoSEQ multiplex PCR reads with MiXCR, one entry per CDR3 protein. The sample contains approximately 230,000 distinct CDR3 sequences, approximately 92% of which appear only once. The chain combines TRBV6-6 with TRBJ2-3; 9 bases are shared with TRBD2. The sample comprised CD4+ T cells from PBMCs. The sequence was collected from a human donor with multiple sclerosis. CDR3 sequence (DNA): TGTGCCAGCAGCCACCGGGCTAGCGGGGGCACAGATACGCAGTATTTT. It encodes CASSHRASGGTDTQYF.